This entry describes one TCR beta chain. Its antigen is unidentified. It may be a read error: a sequence one base away is much more abundant. Indicated time point: newly diagnosed GD, antithyroid drugs for less than 3 months. Isolated PBMC RNA provided the starting material for the TCR library. With iRepertoire HTBI primers and Arm-PCR of CDR3 regions, TCR beta libraries were built. TCRdb reanalysed the multiplex PCR reads using MiXCR and keeps one entry per CDR3 protein. The table records 350,000 to 450,000 distinct CDR3 sequences, approximately 16% of them present only once. This record belongs to a study of regulatory T cells in long-lasting Graves disease. General study points: The persistent group shared 2,700 or so public clonotypes, more than the approximately 1,000 shared by new patients.

These same data were also listed under a study on T cells in Graves' hyperthyroidism and ophthalmopathy. This second study notes: Ophthalmopathy was told apart from stable hyperthyroidism by a 13 V-J model.

This TCR came from a woman aged 40 to 50 with Graves disease. The sequencing used peripheral blood mononuclear cells (PBMCs), collected at new diagnosis, from a patient treated with antithyroid drugs.

The CDR3 region is CASSLYRGHSPYGYTF. The DNA of the CDR3 is TGTGCCAGCAGCTTATACCGAGGACACTCCCCCTATGGCTACACCTTC. The rearrangement links TRBV11-2 to TRBJ1-2; the D gene is possibly TRBD1 (5 bases). Per germline, CDR1 SGHAT and CDR2 FQNNGV. CDR3 length equals 16 residues. V was shortened by 2 bases and J by 4 bases, with 17 bases between the two germline ends.